The clone carrying this TCR beta chain was seen a single time. Its specificity is unknown. This entry belongs to a study of T cell repertoires in cytomegalovirus infection. Across the whole study: The public TCR beta signatures pointed to both CMV infection and matching HLA type. Findings and limits, study-wide: CMV-specific HLA-C-restricted TCR beta clonotypes dominated the ex vivo response. The study identified carriers of CMV plus the relevant HLA from cumulative public TCR beta family frequency.

TCRdb re-called the reads through MiXCR, storing one row per CDR3 protein. The data hold 400,000 to 550,000 distinct CDR3 sequences, with about 11% observed a single time. The CDR3 extends over 12 amino acids. CDR1 and CDR2 (germline): LNHNV, YYDKDF (reference sequence). The V end lost 8 bases, the J end lost 5 bases, and 10 bases lay between the germline ends. Sequenced: PBMCs. The TCR comes from a human donor in good health (CMV status not recorded). Some clones in this sample may be carry-over from other donors' samples. J is TRBJ1-5 and V is TRBV15; D may be TRBD1 (5 bases). This CDR3 is CATRMGDQPQHF. In nucleotides, the CDR3 is TGTGCCACCCGAATGGGGGATCAGCCCCAGCATTTT. Full variable domain (remainder filled in from reference TRBV15 and TRBJ1-5): DAMVIQNPRYQVTQFGKPVTLSCSQTLNHNVMYWYQQKSSQAPKLLFHYYDKDFNNEADTPDNFQSRRPNTSFCFLDIRSPGLGDTAMYLCATRMGDQPQHFGDGTRLSIL.